Each of the 32 T cell receptor beta chains below was sequenced from the same sample in a study of identical twins. From the 5' RACE reads, TCRdb called clonotypes with MiXCR, one entry per CDR3 protein. The sample has about 240,000 distinct CDR3 sequences, approximately 11% seen once. The sample was also linked to a second study, of yellow fever vaccine responses in identical twins.

Sequences were obtained from memory (CD45RO+) T cells sorted from blood. The receptors here all came from a woman in her late teens or twenties in good health.

The chain links TRBV19 to TRBJ2-2; D ambiguous. The CDR3 covers 16 residues. The V gene's germline CDR1 is LNHDA and CDR2 SQIVND (reference sequence). With 3 bases removed from V and 7 bases from J, the gap between germline ends came to 18 bases. The CDR3 region is CASSIFASGLNGELFF. The CDR3 nucleotides are TGTGCCAGTAGTATTTTTGCATCGGGTTTAAACGGGGAGCTGTTTTTT.

This clonotype was picked up a small number of times. The J gene is TRBJ2-2, the V gene TRBV3-1, with D unclear. V lost 1 base and J lost 0, with 12 bases in between. This CDR3 is built from 17 residues. Per the germline V gene, CDR1 is LGHDT and CDR2 is YNNKEL (reference sequence). The CDR3 nucleotides read TGTGCCAGCAGCCAAGGAAAGCCCGGAACGAACACCGGGGAGCTGTTTTTT. Amino acids: CASSQGKPGTNTGELFF.

The J gene is TRBJ2-5, the V gene TRBV28; TRBD2 matches 11 bases. CDR1 and CDR2 from the germline V gene are MDHEN and SYDVKM. The ends lost 6 bases at V and 2 bases at J; junction bases unmatched: 20. The CDR3 loop spans 20 amino acids. The CDR3 region has the DNA TGTGCCAGCAGGGACCGTAAACCGGGACTAGCGGAGGGGTTACAAGAGACCCAGTACTTC. This codes for CASRDRKPGLAEGLQETQYF.

The J gene is TRBJ2-7, the V gene TRBV11-2; the D gene is possibly TRBD2 (6 bases). The CDR3 loop spans 15 amino acids. V lost 6 bases, J lost 0 bases, and 15 bases lay in between. The germline CDR1 and CDR2 sequences are SGHAT and FQNNGV. The CDR3 region has the DNA TGTGCCAGCAGGCAACCGGGACTCCACTCCTACGAGCAGTACTTC. This codes for CASRQPGLHSYEQYF.

This clonotype showed up many times. The chain recombines TRBV5-1 with TRBJ2-3, with 8 bases identical to TRBD1. V was clipped by 2 bases and J by 4 bases; unmatched bases: 9. From germline, CDR1 is SGHRS and CDR2 YFSETQ. The CDR3 contains 16 residues. Here the CDR3 DNA reads TGCGCCAGCAGCTTCTCGCCAGGGGGCAGGGCAGATACGCAGTATTTT. It encodes CASSFSPGGRADTQYF. Using reference TRBV5-1 and TRBJ2-3 for the parts outside the CDR3, the full variable domain is KAGVTQTPRYLIKTRGQQVTLSCSPISGHRSVSWYQQTPGQGLQFLFEYFSETQRNKGNFPGRFSGRQFSNSRSEMNVSTLELGDSALYLCASSFSPGGRADTQYFGPGTRLTVL.

The rearrangement joins TRBV20-1 to TRBJ1-4, with 8 bases aligning to TRBD1. This CDR3 spans 15 amino acids. V shed 6 bases, J shed 3 bases, and the junction held 9 bases outside the gene matches. CDR1 and CDR2 from the germline V gene are DFQATT and SNEGSKA (reference sequence). In nucleotides, the CDR3 is TGCAGTGCCGCCGTTGGACAGGGCCCTAATGAAAAACTGTTTTTT. Its translation: CSAAVGQGPNEKLFF.

The chain uses TRBV3-1 and TRBJ2-7; TRBD2 is a possible D gene (5 bases). V was shortened by 5 bases and J by 2 bases, with 7 bases between the two germline ends. Germline loops: CDR1 LGHDT, CDR2 YNNKEL (reference sequence). The CDR3 consists of 12 residues. This CDR3 reads CASSGSPYEQYF. CDR3 in DNA: TGTGCCAGCAGCGGGAGTCCCTACGAGCAGTACTTC.

This clonotype was seen many times. This chain joins TRBV20-1 and TRBJ2-1; D is possibly TRBD2 (6 bases). Germline CDR1 reads DFQATT; CDR2 reads SNEGSKA (reference sequence). With 0 bases removed from V and 4 bases from J, the gap between germline ends came to 10 bases. The CDR3 is 14 residues long. The CDR3 nucleotides read TGCAGTGCTAGAGATCGGAGGGCGTACAATGAGCAGTTCTTC. Amino acids: CSARDRRAYNEQFF.

The chain carries TRBV30 and TRBJ2-2; D is ambiguous. Germline assignment: CDR1 GTSNPN and CDR2 SVGIG (reference sequence). The V end lost 1 base, the J end lost 4 bases, and 7 bases lay between the germline ends. The CDR3 consists of 13 residues. CDR3 nucleotide sequence: TGTGCCTGGAGTGCTCTATCCACCGGGGAGCTGTTTTTT. Its protein is CAWSALSTGELFF.

This clonotype turned up a few times. This rearrangement joins TRBV6-2 or TRBV6-3 to TRBJ2-1; a possible D gene is TRBD2 (6 bases). This CDR3 has 17 residues. Trimming took 3 bases from V and 8 from J, leaving 23 bases between them. CDR1 is MNHEY and CDR2 is SVGEGT in the germline V gene. Here the CDR3 reads CASSYRPGRLSRDEQFF. The DNA of the CDR3 is TGTGCCAGCAGTTATAGGCCAGGGAGGCTCTCACGGGATGAGCAGTTCTTC.

This clonotype was seen a handful of times. The chain uses TRBV6-5 and TRBJ2-7; maybe TRBD2 (5 bases). With 3 bases removed from V and 1 base from J, the gap between germline ends came to 10 bases. The length of the CDR3 is 14 residues. The germline gives CDR1 MNHEY, CDR2 SVGAGI. Here the CDR3 reads CASSYHRDSYEQYF. For the CDR3, the DNA is TGTGCCAGCAGTTATCACCGGGATTCCTACGAGCAGTACTTC.

The V gene is TRBV5-1, the J gene TRBJ2-5; TRBD1 aligns across 8 bases. J gave up 5 bases and V 4 bases, and 7 bases lay outside the gene matches. The CDR3 totals 14 residues. The germline V gene encodes CDR1 SGHRS and CDR2 YFSETQ. The CDR3 DNA reads as TGCGCCAGCAGCGTCGGACAGGGAGGTGAGACCCAGTACTTC. Encoded protein: CASSVGQGGETQYF.

To note about this clonotype: One base away lies a much larger clone, so this may be a sequencing read error. The chain employs TRBV7-8 and TRBJ2-1; D is tentatively TRBD1 or TRBD2 (5 bases each). The CDR3 sequence is 16 residues long. CDR1 is SGHVS and CDR2 is FQNEAQ in the germline V gene. CDR3 nucleotides: TGTACCAGCAGCTTACGGGGCCTGAGCTCCTACAATGAGCAGTTCTTC. Protein sequence: CTSSLRGLSSYNEQFF.

This clonotype was detected many times. The CDR3 DNA is TGCGCCAGCAGCCCGACGACAGGGGATGGTGAAAAACTGTTTTTT. It codes for CASSPTTGDGEKLFF. The chain uses TRBV5-1 and TRBJ1-4; 8 nucleotides align to TRBD1. The germline V gene encodes CDR1 SGHRS and CDR2 YFSETQ. The CDR3 runs to 15 residues. V lost 4 bases to trimming and J lost 7 bases; unmatched junction nucleotides: 9.

This clonotype was seen at least ten times. Germline is not matched at one junction end, which may reflect a read error. V is TRBV5-6 and J is TRBJ2-7; unclear D gene. Germline V gene data show CDR1 as SGHDT and CDR2 as YYEEEE. The CDR3 totals 14 residues. The CDR3: CASSLYSLSFEQYF. For the CDR3, the DNA is TGTGCCAGCAGCTTGTACTCCCTCTCCTTCGAGCAGTACTTC.

This clonotype was picked up a small number of times. The V call is TRBV28, the J call TRBJ2-7, with D uncertain. The CDR3 contains 11 residues. CDR1 and CDR2 from the germline V gene are MDHEN and SYDVKM. Trimming pared 5 bases from V and 4 bases from J, leaving 6 bases between. The CDR3 DNA reads TGTGCCAGCAGTCAAAAATACGAGCAGTACTTC. Residues: CASSQKYEQYF.

This clonotype was counted between two and nine times. The V and J genes are TRBV3-1 and TRBJ1-2; a possible D gene is TRBD1 (5 bases). The ends were cut back, 4 bases at V and 5 bases at J, with 20 bases in the middle. Germline CDR1 and CDR2: LGHDT and YNNKEL (reference sequence). The CDR3 extends over 16 amino acids. For the CDR3, the DNA is TGTGCCAGCAGCCCGGGGCTCGGGCTGTGGGGGTATGGCTACACCTTC. Translation gives CASSPGLGLWGYGYTF.

The chain couples TRBV29-1 to TRBJ2-3, with D possibly TRBD2 on 5 matching bases. The V and J ends lost 5 bases and 0 bases respectively, with 12 bases between them. The V gene's germline CDR1 is SQVTM and CDR2 ANQGSEA. The CDR3 runs to 14 residues. The CDR3 protein is CSVIYRGSTDTQYF. The CDR3 coding sequence is TGCAGCGTTATATACCGCGGGAGCACAGATACGCAGTATTTT.

The V call is TRBV5-1, the J call TRBJ2-1, with D perhaps TRBD1 or TRBD2 (5 bases each). The CDR3 covers 15 residues. In germline, CDR1 is SGHRS, CDR2 YFSETQ. Trimming took 5 bases from V and 7 from J, leaving 19 bases between them. The CDR3 DNA reads TGCGCCAGCAGACGGGACCTTCTCCGGACTAATGAGCAGTTCTTC. This codes for CASRRDLLRTNEQFF.

This clonotype was counted ten times or more. J is TRBJ2-1 and V is TRBV14; the D is unclear. Germline values: CDR1 SGHDN, CDR2 FVKESK. The CDR3 loop spans 12 amino acids. Trimming removed 0 bases from V and 14 bases from J, with 11 bases in between. The CDR3 here is CASSQDNIAKFF. The CDR3 coding sequence is TGTGCCAGCAGCCAAGATAACATAGCCAAGTTCTTC.

This clonotype was seen a handful of times. The J gene is TRBJ1-2, the V gene TRBV27; D is perhaps TRBD1 (5 bases). Germline-derived CDR1 and CDR2 are MNHEY and SMNVEV (reference sequence). V was cut by 3 bases and J by 2 bases, with 13 bases left in between. This CDR3 has 15 residues. The CDR3 sequence: CASSFGQGVNYGYTF. The CDR3 region has the DNA TGTGCCAGCAGTTTCGGCCAGGGAGTGAACTATGGCTACACCTTC.

This clonotype was detected many times. The V call is TRBV12-3 or TRBV12-4, the J call TRBJ1-5, with TRBD1 matching over 7 bases. Trimming took 8 bases from V and 5 from J; bases not matched to a gene: 15. The CDR3 contains 16 residues. The CDR3 protein is CASAPRGRGTDQPQHF. DNA of the CDR3: TGTGCCAGCGCGCCCAGGGGGAGGGGCACGGATCAGCCCCAGCATTTT.

This clonotype appeared a few times. The chain has TRBV7-2 and TRBJ1-6; no clear D. Trimming took off 5 bases at V and 6 bases at J, with 8 bases between the two ends. The CDR3 is 13 residues long. Looked up from germline, CDR1 is SGHTA and CDR2 is FQGNSA. The CDR3 coding sequence is TGTGCCAGCAGCGTACAACCTAATTCACCCCTCCACTTT. This codes for CASSVQPNSPLHF.

V gene TRBV7-2 combines with J gene TRBJ1-1; D ambiguous. The V gene's germline CDR1 is SGHTA and CDR2 FQGNSA. The CDR3 is 14 amino acids. Trimming removed 5 bases at V and 1 base at J, with 11 bases between. CDR3 coding DNA: TGTGCCAGCAGCCTTTCCATGGGGAACACTGAAGCTTTCTTT. Amino acids: CASSLSMGNTEAFF.

V and J are TRBV12-3 or TRBV12-4 and TRBJ1-5, with D possibly being TRBD1 (6 bases). Trimming removed 6 bases at V and 7 bases at J, with 25 bases between. This CDR3 region has 17 residues. CDR3 coding DNA: TGTGCCAGCAGGGCTGATGGGTGGGGGGCTGTGGGGCAGCCCCAGCATTTT. It yields the protein CASRADGWGAVGQPQHF.

The rearrangement links TRBV4-2 to TRBJ2-3; the match to TRBD2 covers 10 bases. V shed 0 bases and J 5 bases; nucleotides not matched to a gene: 8. Looked up from germline, CDR1 is LGHNA and CDR2 is YNFKEQ. The CDR3 runs to 17 residues. CDR3 amino acids: CASSQESSGRGLDTQYF. The CDR3 DNA reads TGTGCCAGCAGCCAAGAATCGAGCGGGAGGGGACTAGATACGCAGTATTTT.

CDR3 protein: CASSLVTSRDYKTGGTDTQYF. The DNA of the CDR3 is TGTGCCAGCAGCTTGGTAACGTCCAGGGACTACAAAACGGGGGGGACAGATACGCAGTATTTT. The V and J genes are TRBV5-6 and TRBJ2-3; 8 bases are shared with TRBD2. This CDR3 contains 21 residues. Germline CDR1 is SGHDT and CDR2 is YYEEEE. After removal of 0 bases from V and 3 bases from J, the junction contained 21 bases not matched to a gene.

This clonotype was seen a few times. The chain couples TRBV27 to TRBJ2-1; 7 bases line up with TRBD1. The germline V gene encodes CDR1 MNHEY and CDR2 SMNVEV (reference sequence). Losses at the gene ends were 3 bases for V and 6 bases for J; bases not matched to a gene: 5. This CDR3 is 14 amino acids long. The CDR3 bases are TGTGCCAGCAGTTTCCCCACAGGGGTCAATGAGCAGTTCTTC. As protein: CASSFPTGVNEQFF.

This clonotype was found a few times. This chain uses TRBV28 with TRBJ2-5, with D perhaps matching TRBD1 (6 bases). The CDR3 sequence is 13 residues long. Germline V lookup: CDR1 MDHEN, CDR2 SYDVKM. V lost 4 bases and J lost 7, with 13 bases in between. CDR3 residues: CASSSSRGGTQYF. The CDR3 DNA reads as TGTGCCAGCAGTTCCTCCAGGGGCGGGACCCAGTACTTC.

This clonotype has only a few counts. CDR3 coding DNA: TGTGCCAGCAGCTTGGGGCGCCCCCGAGATACGCAGTATTTT. It is translated as CASSLGRPRDTQYF. V is TRBV5-5 and J is TRBJ2-3; D unclear. From germline, CDR1 is SGHKS and CDR2 YYEKEE (reference sequence). V dropped 0 bases and J dropped 5 bases, with 10 bases sitting between them. The CDR3 spans 14 residues.

This clonotype has more than one count but fewer than ten. V usage is TRBV29-1 and J usage is TRBJ2-5; 7 bases agree with TRBD1. V gave up 1 base and J gave up 4 bases; unmatched junction bases: 6. Germline V gene lookup returns CDR1 SQVTM and CDR2 ANQGSEA. The CDR3 totals 14 residues. The CDR3 loop reads CSVEGQGVGETQYF. As DNA, the CDR3 is TGCAGCGTTGAAGGTCAGGGGGTCGGAGAGACCCAGTACTTC.

This clonotype occurred many times. The genes are TRBV5-1 and TRBJ2-1; D may be TRBD1 (5 bases). Trimming shortened V by 4 bases and J by 3 bases, and 8 bases separated the two germline ends. The CDR3 length is 13 residues. Germline CDR1 is SGHRS and CDR2 is YFSETQ. CDR3 residues: CASSLDSYNEQFF. As DNA, the CDR3 is TGCGCCAGCAGCCTCGACAGCTACAATGAGCAGTTCTTC.